The 32 T cell receptor beta chains given below trace back to one sample, sequenced in a study of early T cells in non-severe SARS-CoV-2 infection. MiXCR was run by TCRdb on the 5' RACE reads, yielding one entry per CDR3 protein. Of about 59,000 distinct CDR3 sequences in the sample, roughly 12% are singletons; the top ten hold 2.5% to 3.5%. Sequencing was carried out using whole blood. The source is an adult who was a healthcare worker with PCR-confirmed SARS-CoV-2 infection or an uninfected control (not recorded which).

V usage is TRBV5-1 and J usage is TRBJ1-1; the D is unclear. Germline V gene data show CDR1 as SGHRS and CDR2 as YFSETQ. This CDR3 is built from 13 residues. Trimming left V 4 bases short and J 9 bases short, with 16 bases between. The CDR3 DNA reads TGCGCCAGCAGCGCGTCACTTACCGCGCAAGCTTTCTTT. It translates to CASSASLTAQAFF.

V and J are TRBV12-3 or TRBV12-4 and TRBJ2-3; the D is unclear. The CDR3 loop spans 13 amino acids. V gave up 2 bases and J gave up 2 bases, with 5 bases separating them. CDR3 amino acids: CASSLPNTDTQYF. The DNA of the CDR3 is TGTGCCAGCAGTTTACCCAACACAGATACGCAGTATTTT.

There are a few counts of this clonotype. The rearrangement uses TRBV6-5 and TRBJ2-7; unclear D gene. V dropped 2 bases and J dropped 5 bases, with 19 bases sitting between them. CDR3 length: 16 amino acids. Germline V lookup: CDR1 MNHEY, CDR2 SVGAGI. The CDR3 DNA follows: TGTGCCAGCAGTTACGCTCTCAAGTCGTCTGGGGACGAGCAGTACTTC. It specifies CASSYALKSSGDEQYF.

This clonotype was recorded many times. The V gene is TRBV19, the J gene TRBJ2-2; D not certain. With 8 bases removed from V and 1 base from J, the gap between germline ends came to 8 bases. The germline gives CDR1 LNHDA, CDR2 SQIVND (reference sequence). The CDR3 contains 13 residues. As DNA, the CDR3 is TGTGCCAGTCGAGCCCAGAACACCGGGGAGCTGTTTTTT. This codes for CASRAQNTGELFF.

This clonotype was seen only a few times. V and J are TRBV6-5 and TRBJ1-6; D is possibly TRBD1 (5 bases). The CDR3 is 14 amino acids. CDR1 is MNHEY and CDR2 is SVGAGI in the germline V gene. The V and J ends lost 6 bases and 10 bases respectively, with 16 bases between them. The CDR3 bases are TGTGCCAGCAGGCTGACAGTACCCCAGTCACCCCTCCACTTT. Its protein is CASRLTVPQSPLHF.

The chain is built from TRBV6-1 and TRBJ1-5; D is unresolved. Germline CDR1 reads MNHNS; CDR2 reads SASEGT. This CDR3 has 15 amino acids. V lost 4 bases, J lost 3 bases, and 13 bases lay in between. The CDR3 protein is CASSGLGLNNQPQHF. The CDR3 bases are TGTGCCAGCAGTGGTTTAGGACTCAACAATCAGCCCCAGCATTTT.

This clonotype came up a few times. As DNA, the CDR3 is TGTGCCAGCAGTTTACGGCAGGCGACGAACACTGAAGCTTTCTTT. Amino acids: CASSLRQATNTEAFF. This chain uses TRBV12-3 or TRBV12-4 with TRBJ1-1, with D unresolved. The CDR3 loop spans 15 amino acids. Deletions cut 2 bases from V and 1 base from J, with 11 bases between.

This sequence joins TRBV7-9 and TRBJ2-1, with D unresolved. Trimming stripped 5 bases from V and 1 base from J, with 6 bases between. The CDR3 has 13 residues. Germline CDR1 reads SEHNR; CDR2 reads FQNEAQ (reference sequence). CDR3 residues: CASSPRSYNEQFF. The CDR3 DNA sequence: TGTGCCAGCAGCCCCCGATCCTACAATGAGCAGTTCTTC.

Details on this clonotype: A clone one base away is much larger, so this may be a read error. The CDR3 DNA sequence: TGTGCCAGCAGCCGGGGCATGAACACCGGGGAGCTGTTTTTT. This codes for CASSRGMNTGELFF. The chain couples TRBV5-4 to TRBJ2-2; D may match TRBD1 or TRBD2 (5 bases each). Per the germline V gene, CDR1 is SGHNT and CDR2 is YYREEE (reference sequence). The CDR3 has 14 residues. Trimming removed 4 bases from V and 1 base from J, with 8 bases in between.

This clonotype was seen many times. The rearrangement joins TRBV10-1 to TRBJ2-7; D is uncertain. This CDR3 region has 11 residues. The V gene's germline CDR1 is WNHNN and CDR2 SYGVQD (reference sequence). V lost 4 bases and J lost 1, with 2 bases in between. For the CDR3, the DNA is TGCGCCAGCAGTGGGTCCTACGAGCAGTACTTC. It translates to CASSGSYEQYF.

This clonotype turned up a few times. The chain employs TRBV5-1 and TRBJ1-2; possibly TRBD1 for D (5 bases). Germline V lookup: CDR1 SGHRS, CDR2 YFSETQ. CDR3 size: 14 residues. Trimming shortened V by 1 base and J by 1 base, and 8 bases separated the two germline ends. The CDR3 loop reads CASSLIDSNYGYTF. The CDR3 coding sequence is TGCGCCAGCAGCTTGATTGACAGTAACTATGGCTACACCTTC.

This clonotype was recorded a few times. The chain has TRBV15 and TRBJ2-1, with 7 bases identical to TRBD2. Germline values: CDR1 LNHNV, CDR2 YYDKDF (reference sequence). Trimming cost V 0 bases and J 2 bases; bases outside gene matches: 7. There are 17 residues in the CDR3. The CDR3 bases are TGTGCCACCAGCAGAGACCCAGCGGGACTAACCTACAATGAGCAGTTCTTC. It is translated as CATSRDPAGLTYNEQFF.

The chain couples TRBV25-1 to TRBJ2-1; D possibly corresponds to TRBD2 (6 bases). Germline CDR1 MGHDK, CDR2 SYGVNS. This CDR3 has 16 amino acids. The ends were cut back, 3 bases at V and 5 bases at J, with 17 bases in the middle. The CDR3 spells CASSDVSGRGNNEQFF. The CDR3 DNA sequence: TGTGCCAGCAGTGATGTTAGCGGTAGAGGGAACAATGAGCAGTTCTTC.

There are many counts of this clonotype. The chain couples TRBV29-1 to TRBJ2-5, with TRBD1 matching over 8 bases. Germline CDR1 is SQVTM and CDR2 is ANQGSEA. This CDR3 spans 15 amino acids. V lost 3 bases, J lost 7 bases, and 13 bases stayed unmatched. In DNA form, the CDR3 reads TGCAGCGTTGAGTCCGGCAGGGGGCTACCCCCGACCCAGTACTTC. This codes for CSVESGRGLPPTQYF.

This clonotype showed up many times. The rearrangement joins TRBV5-4 to TRBJ2-5, with a weak D call TRBD1 (6 bases). Germline V gene data show CDR1 as SGHNT and CDR2 as YYREEE (reference sequence). Trimming took 0 bases from V and 5 from J, leaving 17 bases between them. This CDR3 is built from 16 residues. CDR3 protein: CASSLGGRGPGETQYF. DNA of the CDR3: TGTGCCAGCAGCTTGGGGGGCAGGGGACCAGGCGAGACCCAGTACTTC.

This clonotype was seen once. This may be a read error: a much more frequent sequence differs by one nucleotide. CDR3 residues: CARSEGLAGGSGELFF. Here the CDR3 DNA reads TGTGCCCGGAGTGAAGGACTAGCGGGAGGTTCTGGGGAGCTGTTTTTT. This chain links TRBV30 with TRBJ2-2; 14 bases map to TRBD2. The germline V gene encodes CDR1 GTSNPN and CDR2 SVGIG (reference sequence). The CDR3 runs to 16 residues.

This clonotype was counted many times. CDR3 DNA: TGTGCCAGCAGTGAGCGGGGGGGCACAGATACGCAGTATTTT. It encodes CASSERGGTDTQYF. This rearrangement joins TRBV6-4 to TRBJ2-3, with TRBD2 matching over 8 bases. Germline CDR1 MRHNA, CDR2 SNTAGT. V gave up 3 bases and J gave up 1 base; unmatched junction bases: 0. CDR3 length: 14 amino acids.

This clonotype showed up many times. The V and J genes are TRBV11-3 and TRBJ1-1; 10 bases are a match to TRBD1. Trimming cost V 5 bases and J 2 bases; bases outside gene matches: 2. This CDR3 is built from 14 residues. Germline CDR1 reads SGHNT; CDR2 reads YENEEA. This CDR3 is CASSGTGVNTEAFF. Written as DNA, the CDR3 is TGTGCCAGCAGCGGGACAGGGGTTAACACTGAAGCTTTCTTT.

A note on this clonotype: One base away lies a much larger clone, so this may be a sequencing read error. The rearrangement uses TRBV5-4 and TRBJ2-1; 9 nucleotides align to TRBD1. The trim removed 1 base at V and 5 bases at J, leaving 22 bases unmatched. The CDR3 runs 21 residues. The V gene's germline CDR1 is SGHNT and CDR2 YYREEE (reference sequence). CDR3 region: CASSLKDRDRVVHWGDNEQFF. CDR3 nucleotides: TGTGCCAGCAGCTTGAAGGATCGGGACAGGGTGGTACATTGGGGTGACAATGAGCAGTTCTTC.

This clonotype was found many times. This sequence joins TRBV7-2 and TRBJ2-7, with D uncertain. Germline CDR1 SGHTA, CDR2 FQGNSA. V was shortened by 5 bases and J by 1 base, with 12 bases between the two germline ends. This CDR3 has 14 amino acids. CDR3 bases: TGTGCCAGCAGCCTGCTCGGTCTTTCCTACGAGCAGTACTTC. This gives the protein CASSLLGLSYEQYF.

The rearrangement joins TRBV18 to TRBJ1-4; TRBD1 might be the D (5 bases). From germline, CDR1 is KGHSH and CDR2 LQKENI. The germline V and J ends were trimmed by 6 bases and 5 bases, with 13 bases remaining between them. This CDR3 has 14 residues. This chain's CDR3 is CASSQNWGNEKLFF. CDR3 nucleotides: TGTGCCAGCTCCCAGAATTGGGGCAATGAAAAACTGTTTTTT.

The chain combines TRBV7-9 with TRBJ2-3; tentative D call: TRBD1 (7 bases). Germline V CDR1 and CDR2: SEHNR, FQNEAQ (reference sequence). Trimming took off 5 bases at V and 2 bases at J, with 14 bases between the two ends. The CDR3 consists of 15 residues. The CDR3 DNA reads as TGTGCCAGCAGCCCCGGGGGACAGTACACAGATACGCAGTATTTT. Its protein product is CASSPGGQYTDTQYF. The complete variable domain, with remaining parts taken from reference TRBV7-9 and TRBJ2-3, reads DTGVSQNPRHKITKRGQNVTFRCDPISEHNRLYWYRQTLGQGPEFLTYFQNEAQLEKSRLLSDRFSAERPKGSFSTLEIQRTEQGDSAMYLCASSPGGQYTDTQYFGPGTRLTVL.

This clonotype was counted only a few times. The chain joins TRBV18 to TRBJ2-1; D might be TRBD2 (5 bases). CDR3 length: 17 amino acids. The V end was cut by 2 bases, the J end by 0 bases, with 14 bases between. The germline gives CDR1 KGHSH, CDR2 LQKENI. CDR3 residues: CASSPWGATSSYNEQFF. The CDR3 DNA sequence: TGTGCCAGCTCACCATGGGGAGCCACTAGCTCCTACAATGAGCAGTTCTTC.

This clonotype was detected a few times. Written as DNA, the CDR3 is TGTGCCAGCAGCCCAGACAGGGGCCATGAGCAGTTCTTC. It specifies CASSPDRGHEQFF. The V call is TRBV11-3, the J call TRBJ2-1; 8 bases align to TRBD1. The CDR3 has 13 amino acids. CDR1 and CDR2 (germline): SGHNT, YENEEA. The V segment lost 5 bases and the J segment 8 bases; nucleotides outside the gene matches: 5.

The rearrangement joins TRBV7-6 to TRBJ2-1, with TRBD2 matching 8 bases. The CDR3 extends over 16 amino acids. V dropped 2 bases and J dropped 8; count of bases not matched to a gene: 11. Germline V lookup: CDR1 SGHVS, CDR2 FNYEAQ. The CDR3 coding sequence is TGTGCCAGCAGCTTACTAGCGGGTGCTCCTACTGATGAGCAGTTCTTC. Residues: CASSLLAGAPTDEQFF.

A few counts support this clonotype. The CDR3 here is CASSLRPRMSTDTQYF. The DNA of the CDR3 is TGCGCCAGCAGCTTGAGGCCCAGGATGAGCACAGATACGCAGTATTTT. The chain couples TRBV5-1 to TRBJ2-3, with unresolved D. Trimming took 1 base from V and 0 from J, leaving 12 bases between them. Germline values: CDR1 SGHRS, CDR2 YFSETQ. The CDR3 spans 16 residues.

V gene TRBV12-3 or TRBV12-4 combines with J gene TRBJ2-3; D is possibly TRBD1 or TRBD2 (5 bases each). This CDR3 spans 16 amino acids. Between the trimmed V and J ends, which lost 5 bases and 3 bases, there was a span of 18 bases. CDR3 sequence reads: CASSPPWGSATDTQYF. Here the CDR3 DNA reads TGTGCCAGCAGTCCTCCTTGGGGGAGCGCAACAGATACGCAGTATTTT.

The sample holds many counts of this clonotype. The chain combines TRBV3-1 with TRBJ2-4; D is unresolved. The CDR3 loop spans 17 amino acids. The V end was cut by 2 bases, the J end by 6 bases, with 20 bases between. CDR1 is LGHDT and CDR2 is YNNKEL in the germline V gene (reference sequence). CDR3 loop: CASSQRFFTQVGNIQYF. CDR3 nucleotides: TGTGCCAGCAGCCAACGATTCTTCACACAAGTGGGAAACATTCAGTACTTC. Full variable domain (rest looked up from reference TRBV3-1 and TRBJ2-4): DTAVSQTPKYLVTQMGNDKSIKCEQNLGHDTMYWYKQDSKKFLKIMFSYNNKELIINETVPNRFSPKSPDKAHLNLHINSLELGDSAVYFCASSQRFFTQVGNIQYFGAGTRLSVL.

Turning to this clonotype: Being one base from a much bigger clone, this may be a read error. The chain is built from TRBV7-3 and TRBJ2-4; unclear D gene. The germline CDR1 and CDR2 sequences are SGHTA and FQGTGA. CDR3 size: 14 residues. Trimming removed 2 bases at V and 2 bases at J, with 7 bases between. The CDR3 loop reads CASSLQLTKNIQYF. CDR3 bases: TGTGCCAGCAGCTTACAGCTAACCAAAAACATTCAGTACTTC.

J is TRBJ2-2 and V is TRBV12-3 or TRBV12-4; 11 nucleotides line up with TRBD2. The ends lost 5 bases at V and 7 bases at J; junction bases unmatched: 12. CDR3 length: 17 amino acids. CDR3 DNA: TGTGCCAGCAGTGCCCGTTCTAGCGGGAGGTGGGGCGGGGAGCTGTTTTTT. The encoded protein is CASSARSSGRWGGELFF.

The CDR3 loop is CASSLEGLAGYNEQFF. CDR3 DNA: TGTGCCAGCAGCTTGGAGGGGCTAGCGGGTTACAATGAGCAGTTCTTC. The chain couples TRBV5-6 to TRBJ2-1; 8 nucleotides match TRBD2. The CDR3 has 16 amino acids. Germline CDR1 is SGHDT and CDR2 is YYEEEE. Trimming took 0 bases from V and 4 from J; bases not matched to a gene: 6.

Concerning this clonotype: A much larger clonotype is one base distant, so this may be a read error. The chain links TRBV20-1 to TRBJ1-6, with TRBD1 as a possible D gene (5 bases). The germline gives CDR1 DFQATT, CDR2 SNEGSKA (reference sequence). This CDR3 region has 14 residues. The CDR3 spells CSDRGEGGNSPLHF. The CDR3 DNA sequence: TGCAGTGATAGAGGGGAGGGTGGTAATTCACCCCTCCACTTT.